This entry concerns a single T cell receptor beta chain. Unmatched junction bases numbered 6, after V lost 1 base and J lost 3 bases. The length of the CDR3 is 15 residues. Germline assignment: CDR1 SGHRS and CDR2 YFSETQ. This specimen belongs to a study of blood T cell repertoires in COVID-19. Study information: The study drew acute and convalescent COVID-19 samples from the United States, Italy and Spain.

TCRdb's copy holds only in-frame clones and misses some; the assay was immunoSEQ multiplex PCR. Here the sample spans roughly 460,000 clones, approximately 90% being singletons. The chain employs TRBV5-1 and TRBJ1-1; 7 bases map to TRBD1. The receptor was isolated from a man between 18 and 29 years old with COVID-19, enrolled during active disease. Material for sequencing was peripheral blood. The CDR3 DNA sequence: TGCGCCAGCAGCTTGTACGGGCAGGGGGACACTGAAGCTTTCTTT. Its translation is CASSLYGQGDTEAFF. Complete variable domain (other parts from reference TRBV5-1 and TRBJ1-1): KAGVTQTPRYLIKTRGQQVTLSCSPISGHRSVSWYQQTPGQGLQFLFEYFSETQRNKGNFPGRFSGRQFSNSRSEMNVSTLELGDSALYLCASSLYGQGDTEAFFGQGTRLTVV.